This T cell receptor (beta chain) was captured by sequencing in a study of T cells expressing NK-cell markers. CDR1 and CDR2 (germline): LGHNT, FRNRAP. This CDR3 region has 15 residues. No DNA is given; TCRdb re-called the 5' RACE reads and lists each CDR3 protein once. This sample's clone table lists hundreds of thousands of distinct CDR3 sequences. This TCR was sampled from a woman aged 18-70 years in good health. This chain links TRBV12-5 with TRBJ1-4. The sequenced sample consisted of blood T cells: a sorted CD56 or NKG2C T cell subset, CD4+ or CD8+ T cells, or bulk PBMC T cells (not recorded which). This CDR3 is CASGLGTKGGEKLFF.